Detailed here is one T cell receptor (beta chain). Its specificity is unknown. The data are from a study of cytomegalovirus exposure and HLA in healthy donors. As for the study in general: A prior study identified 110 million or so unique TCR beta sequences from about 179 million T cells. Study findings and constraints: Highly shared sequence variants in one cluster were likely a sequencing artifact.

Researchers ran the PCR with 60 Vbeta and 13 Jbeta primers. The authors' processing: Per a later analysis, the number of unique TCR beta chains was some 75 million, of which around 9.9 million were shared. Measured with immunoSEQ multiplex PCR; TCRdb has only the in-frame clones, and not every one. V, J and clone size are those of that table, while D and trimming were read from the DNA. Of around 170,000 clones in the sample, about three quarters are singletons; the top ten hold around 1.5%. The CDR3 is 15 residues long. V lost 3 bases to trimming and J lost 2 bases; unmatched junction nucleotides: 4. Germline V lookup: CDR1 MNHNS, CDR2 SASEGT.

The TCR originated in a girl under 18 in good health and CMV-seronegative. Sequenced material: PBMCs. This chain uses TRBV6-1 with TRBJ2-7, with TRBD2 identical over 10 bases. The CDR3 here is CASSEPSGGAYEQYF. DNA of the CDR3: TGTGCCAGCAGTGAGCCCAGCGGGGGGGCCTACGAGCAGTACTTC.